A single sample gave rise to the 13 T cell receptor beta chains below, sequenced in a study of naive and memory T cell subsets (dated by TCRdb to between 2016 and 2019). A robust, sensitive protocol for the amplification, sequencing and analysis of TCRs was described in the study, in which 3' ligation of a UMI-containing oligonucleotide to TCR cDNA was used. The method behind the library was 5' RACE. TCRdb shows the sequencer as Illumina MiSeq. The ligated cDNA was amplified in four rounds of PCR with nested alpha and beta constant region primers together with the SP2 primer. In TCRdb, the public reads were trimmed at Q25 with fastp and aligned with MiXCR, with productive beta chains retained. Rows matching on CDR3 protein sequence are summarized as one entry with the most common DNA and genes. The sample table shows 55,000 to 65,000 distinct CDR3 sequences, and approximately 8.5% are seen once. The top ten hold 15% to 20% of the sample.

The receptors stem from a female donor in good health.

This clonotype came up many times. CDR3 in amino acids: CASSSSRTNTEAFF. The CDR3 DNA sequence: TGTGCCAGCAGCTCGAGCAGGACCAACACTGAAGCTTTCTTT. The J gene is TRBJ1-1, the V gene TRBV11-2, with D unresolved. Germline loops: CDR1 SGHAT, CDR2 FQNNGV. The CDR3 totals 14 residues. The ends were cut back, 4 bases at V and 2 bases at J, with 11 bases in the middle. Looking up the rest from reference TRBV11-2 and TRBJ1-1 gives the full variable domain: EAGVAQSPRYKIIEKRQSVAFWCNPISGHATLYWYQQILGQGPKLLIQFQNNGVVDDSQLPKDRFSAERLKGVDSTLKIQPAKLEDSAVYLCASSSSRTNTEAFFGQGTRLTVV.

There are a few counts of this clonotype. The chain combines TRBV27 with TRBJ1-5; D is possibly TRBD1 (5 bases). Germline CDR1 MNHEY, CDR2 SMNVEV (reference sequence). The CDR3 is 13 residues long. Between the trimmed V and J ends, which lost 4 bases and 4 bases, there was a span of 8 bases. The DNA for the CDR3 is TGTGCCAGCAGTTGGACAATGAATCAGCCCCAGCATTTT. Its protein is CASSWTMNQPQHF.

This clonotype came up a few times. The V and J genes are TRBV9 and TRBJ2-4; D remains ambiguous. Trimming left V 0 bases short and J 0 bases short, with 10 bases between. The CDR3 length is 16 residues. CDR1 is SGDLS, CDR2 YYNGEE, per germline. CDR3 in amino acids: CASSVDPSLAKNIQYF. The CDR3 DNA reads as TGTGCCAGCAGCGTAGATCCGAGCCTAGCCAAAAACATTCAGTACTTC.

This chain connects TRBV5-1 to TRBJ2-1; D is perhaps TRBD1 (6 bases). Trimming pared 4 bases from V and 8 bases from J, leaving 22 bases between. The CDR3 runs to 16 residues. CDR1 and CDR2 (germline): SGHRS, YFSETQ. The CDR3 region is CASSRGRGQHYDEQFF. The DNA for the CDR3 is TGCGCCAGCAGCCGAGGCAGGGGCCAGCATTACGATGAGCAGTTCTTC.

There are a few counts of this clonotype. The DNA for the CDR3 is TGTGCCAGCAGCCCCCGGTTAGGGCAGGGGGCGTCGAATGAGCAGTTCTTC. This gives the protein CASSPRLGQGASNEQFF. The chain employs TRBV11-3 and TRBJ2-1; 8 bases are shared with TRBD1. This CDR3 contains 17 residues. Germline assignment: CDR1 SGHNT and CDR2 YENEEA. V lost 5 bases to trimming and J lost 7 bases; unmatched junction nucleotides: 16.

This clonotype was found a few times. This rearrangement joins TRBV6-5 to TRBJ1-1, with TRBD1 as a possible D gene (5 bases). Per the germline V gene, CDR1 is MNHEY and CDR2 is SVGAGI. The CDR3 has 12 residues. With 8 bases removed from V and 9 bases from J, the gap between germline ends came to 16 bases. CDR3 bases: TGTGCCAGCGAATACGTTCCGGGGCAAGCTTTCTTT. Translating it yields CASEYVPGQAFF.

This clonotype was seen ten or more times. The chain carries TRBV7-9 and TRBJ1-6; 10 bases agree with TRBD1. This CDR3 has 15 amino acids. Losses at the gene ends were 7 bases for V and 4 bases for J; bases not matched to a gene: 4. Germline CDR1 reads SEHNR; CDR2 reads FQNEAQ (reference sequence). The CDR3 bases are TGTGCCAGCAACCGGGGACAGGGGTATAATTCACCCCTCCACTTT. Protein: CASNRGQGYNSPLHF.

This clonotype was seen repeatedly, ten times or more. The rearrangement uses TRBV29-1 and TRBJ2-1; 9 positions match TRBD1. Germline CDR1 SQVTM, CDR2 ANQGSEA. The CDR3 spans 13 residues. The J segment lost 8 bases and the V segment lost 5 bases, leaving 7 bases of the junction unmatched. The CDR3 here is CSVRGQGIHEQFF. The CDR3 DNA is TGCAGCGTTCGGGGACAGGGAATTCATGAGCAGTTCTTC.

This clonotype was seen at least ten times. The rearrangement uses TRBV20-1 and TRBJ2-2, with TRBD1 identical over 9 bases. V shed 4 bases, J shed 6 bases, and the junction held 9 bases outside the gene matches. The CDR3 loop spans 15 amino acids. The germline gives CDR1 DFQATT, CDR2 SNEGSKA (reference sequence). DNA of the CDR3: TGCAGTGCTATGGGACAGGGAGGTTTTGCCGGGGAGCTGTTTTTT. Encoded protein: CSAMGQGGFAGELFF.

This clonotype was seen many times. The CDR3 DNA follows: TGCGCCAGCAGCTTCTTAACAGGGGGGAAGACCCAGTACTTC. It translates to CASSFLTGGKTQYF. V gene TRBV5-1 combines with J gene TRBJ2-5; 8 positions agree with TRBD1. Germline CDR1 is SGHRS and CDR2 is YFSETQ. The ends lost 2 bases at V and 6 bases at J; junction bases unmatched: 6. CDR3 length: 14 residues.

This clonotype was counted only a few times. The chain links TRBV5-5 to TRBJ1-4; 7 bases align to TRBD1. The CDR3 covers 14 residues. Losses at the gene ends were 4 bases for V and 3 bases for J; bases not matched to a gene: 3. Germline-derived CDR1 and CDR2 are SGHKS and YYEKEE (reference sequence). The DNA for the CDR3 is TGTGCCAGCAGCCGGGGACAGCCTAATGAAAAACTGTTTTTT. Its protein is CASSRGQPNEKLFF.

The chain links TRBV7-2 to TRBJ2-5, with 8 bases lining up with TRBD1. Germline CDR1 and CDR2: SGHTA and FQGNSA. The CDR3 runs to 15 residues. Unmatched junction bases numbered 10, after V lost 5 bases and J lost 5 bases. The CDR3 protein is CASSPQQGGRETQYF. DNA for the CDR3: TGTGCCAGCAGCCCCCAACAGGGGGGAAGGGAGACCCAGTACTTC. The entire variable domain, with the rest obtained from reference TRBV7-2 and TRBJ2-5, is as follows: GAGVSQSPSNKVTEKGKDVELRCDPISGHTALYWYRQSLGQGLEFLIYFQGNSAPDKSGLPSDRFSAERTGGSVSTLTIQRTQQEDSAVYLCASSPQQGGRETQYFGPGTRLLVL.

The rearrangement links TRBV3-1 to TRBJ1-6; no reliable D call. Deletions cut 4 bases from V and 4 bases from J, with 17 bases between. The germline V gene encodes CDR1 LGHDT and CDR2 YNNKEL (reference sequence). CDR3 length equals 17 residues. CDR3 in amino acids: CASSPRLEIEYNSPLHF. The CDR3 DNA reads TGTGCCAGCAGCCCTCGCCTCGAGATAGAATATAATTCACCCCTCCACTTT. Filled out from reference TRBV3-1 and TRBJ1-6, the complete variable domain reads DTAVSQTPKYLVTQMGNDKSIKCEQNLGHDTMYWYKQDSKKFLKIMFSYNNKELIINETVPNRFSPKSPDKAHLNLHINSLELGDSAVYFCASSPRLEIEYNSPLHFGNGTRLTVT.